This T cell receptor beta chain comes out of a study of blood T cell repertoires in COVID-19. Overall study context: Donors in the United States, Italy and Spain gave samples during acute or convalescent COVID-19. T cells, B-cell-depleted T cells, or PBMCs provided the cDNA or gDNA that served as material.

Under the authors' procedure: Nucleated cell number was recorded as an estimate derived from reference gene primer amplification. Using immunoSEQ multiplex PCR, the repertoire was profiled, and TCRdb retains in-frame clones only, with some absent. D and trimming come from the DNA, and the V and J calls and clone size come from that table. The repertoire holds approximately 100,000 clones, with roughly 69% as singletons. Germline V CDR1 and CDR2: MDHEN, SYDVKM. The length of the CDR3 is 15 residues. With 6 bases clipped from V and 6 bases from J, the junction kept 12 bases outside the gene matches. The V and J genes are TRBV28 and TRBJ2-3, with 7 nucleotides matching TRBD2. Source material: peripheral blood. The TCR originated in a man aged 80 or over with acute or convalescent COVID-19. The CDR3 DNA follows: TGTGCCAGCAGGCAGCGGGATAGAGTTACGGATACGCAGTATTTT. Protein product: CASRQRDRVTDTQYF.